These 32 T cell receptor beta chains originate from one sample sequenced in a study of Tregs in tolerant kidney transplant recipients. Sequenced by immunoSEQ multiplex PCR; TCRdb stores in-frame clones only, minus some. Here the sample spans 90,000 or so clones, 93% being singletons. Recipients received nonmyeloablative bone marrow transplants from related graft donors, with transient mixed chimerism. Material: CD4+ T cells from blood (PBMCs), obtained 12 months after the transplant. These receptors came from a human patient who received a combined kidney and bone marrow transplant. Some T cells may possibly be graft donor cells.

V and J are TRBV10-3 and TRBJ2-5; 10 bases agree with TRBD2. This CDR3 contains 20 residues. V trimming: 4 bases; J trimming: 1 base; junction bases outside the gene matches: 18. Germline V gene data show CDR1 as ENHRY and CDR2 as SYGVKD. The CDR3 nucleotides are TGTGCCATCAGTGGGGCAAACCTAGCGGGAGTTATGGGTATCCAAGAGACCCAGTACTTC. It translates to CAISGANLAGVMGIQETQYF.

This chain uses TRBV5-1 with TRBJ2-1; TRBD2 is a possible D gene (6 bases). CDR1 is SGHRS and CDR2 is YFSETQ in the germline V gene. The length of the CDR3 is 15 residues. The V gene lost 4 bases and the J gene lost 0 bases, with 11 bases spanning the gap. This CDR3 reads CASSRDGSSYNEQFF. The DNA of the CDR3 is TGCGCCAGCAGCAGGGACGGGAGCTCCTACAATGAGCAGTTCTTC.

This chain uses TRBV6-5 with TRBJ2-5, with TRBD1 matching 10 bases. Per germline, CDR1 MNHEY and CDR2 SVGAGI. The CDR3 extends over 16 amino acids. With V trimmed by 0 bases and J by 9 bases, 10 bases remained unmatched. The DNA of the CDR3 is TGTGCCAGCAGTTACTCATTGGGACAGGGGACTTGGTCCCAGTACTTC. It yields the protein CASSYSLGQGTWSQYF.

The V gene is TRBV9, the J gene TRBJ2-5, with 9 bases aligning to TRBD2. Germline V lookup: CDR1 SGDLS, CDR2 YYNGEE. V lost 0 bases to trimming and J lost 4 bases; unmatched junction nucleotides: 7. The CDR3 spans 16 residues. The CDR3 reads CASSVDPSGTLETQYF. In nucleotides, the CDR3 is TGTGCCAGCAGCGTAGATCCTAGCGGGACTTTAGAGACCCAGTACTTC.

The rearrangement links TRBV19 to TRBJ2-4; no clear D. The CDR3 is 16 residues long. Trimming left V 3 bases short and J 1 base short, with 13 bases between. Germline-derived CDR1 and CDR2 are LNHDA and SQIVND (reference sequence). CDR3 region: CASSMRSVGAKNIQYF. In DNA, the CDR3 is TGTGCCAGTAGTATGAGGTCCGTCGGGGCCAAAAACATTCAGTACTTC.

The genes are TRBV9 and TRBJ1-2; 7 nucleotides match TRBD1. The V gene end was trimmed by 4 bases and the J gene end by 7 bases; junction bases not matched to a gene: 7. Germline CDR1 SGDLS, CDR2 YYNGEE. This CDR3 has 13 residues. The CDR3 DNA follows: TGTGCCAGCAGCCCTGGACAGGAGAGTGGCTACACCTTC. Its protein product is CASSPGQESGYTF.

The rearrangement joins TRBV5-6 to TRBJ1-5, with D unclear. With 4 bases removed from V and 2 bases from J, the gap between germline ends came to 10 bases. Germline V CDR1 and CDR2: SGHDT, YYEEEE. The CDR3 spans 14 residues. CDR3 coding DNA: TGTGCCAGCAGCGCTATTCGGGGCAATCAGCCCCAGCATTTT. Encoded protein: CASSAIRGNQPQHF.

V usage is TRBV29-1 and J usage is TRBJ1-5; tentative D call: TRBD1 (5 bases). Germline V gene sequence: CDR1 SQVTM, CDR2 ANQGSEA. This CDR3 has 14 amino acids. Trimming removed 6 bases at V and 6 bases at J, with 18 bases between. The CDR3 coding sequence is TGCAGCGTAGCCGCGGGGCAGAGAGGTCAGCCCCAGCATTTT. It specifies CSVAAGQRGQPQHF.

The V and J genes are TRBV11-3 and TRBJ2-3; D ambiguous. CDR1 is SGHNT, CDR2 YENEEA, per germline. The CDR3 is 12 residues long. Trimming removed 5 bases from V and 3 bases from J, with 6 bases in between. CDR3 residues: CASSPSTDTQYF. In DNA, the CDR3 is TGTGCCAGCAGCCCGTCGACAGATACGCAGTATTTT.

This clone was detected only once. The rearrangement uses TRBV4-2 and TRBJ2-7; D may be TRBD1 (6 bases). The CDR3 sequence is 16 residues long. CDR1 and CDR2 from the germline V gene are LGHNA and YNFKEQ. Trimming removed 1 base at V and 2 bases at J, with 15 bases between. The CDR3 DNA is TGTGCCAGCAGCCAAGCTCCCGGGACACGTACCTACGAGCAGTACTTC. This gives the protein CASSQAPGTRTYEQYF.

The chain carries TRBV9 and TRBJ1-2, with D maybe TRBD1 (5 bases). Trimming left V 4 bases short and J 5 bases short, with 18 bases between. CDR3 length equals 15 residues. From germline, CDR1 is SGDLS and CDR2 YYNGEE. In DNA form, the CDR3 reads TGTGCCAGCAGCACCGACAGCCCTGGGGGGTATGGCTACACCTTC. Amino acids: CASSTDSPGGYGYTF.

This chain joins TRBV4-1 and TRBJ2-7, with 10 positions matching TRBD1. In germline, CDR1 is MGHRA, CDR2 YSYEKL. The CDR3 length is 15 residues. V shed 3 bases and J 3 bases; nucleotides not matched to a gene: 5. For the CDR3, the DNA is TGCGCCAGCAGCCACAGGACAGGGGGAAGCTACGAGCAGTACTTC. The encoded protein is CASSHRTGGSYEQYF.

V is TRBV5-4 and J is TRBJ2-7, with D hard to call. The CDR3 has 15 residues. The germline CDR1 and CDR2 sequences are SGHNT and YYREEE (reference sequence). V dropped 2 bases and J dropped 4 bases, with 16 bases sitting between them. The chain's CDR3 is CASSFRVGVRYEQYF. The CDR3 region has the DNA TGTGCCAGCAGCTTCCGTGTGGGTGTGAGGTACGAGCAGTACTTC.

CDR3 in DNA: TGTGCCATCAGCCAGGACAGGGCGTCTGGAAACACCATATATTTT. Translation gives CAISQDRASGNTIYF. The chain links TRBV10-3 to TRBJ1-3, with TRBD1 identical over 8 bases. V trimming: 6 bases; J trimming: 1 base; junction bases outside the gene matches: 5. CDR3 size: 15 residues. CDR1 is ENHRY, CDR2 SYGVKD, per germline.

The CDR3 protein is CASSLIRQSYEQYF. In DNA form, the CDR3 reads TGTGCCAGCAGCTTAATCCGACAGTCCTACGAGCAGTACTTC. The chain has TRBV13 and TRBJ2-7; D is possibly TRBD1 (5 bases). The length of the CDR3 is 14 residues. The germline V gene encodes CDR1 PRHDT and CDR2 FYEKMQ (reference sequence). Deletions cut 2 bases from V and 1 base from J, with 9 bases between.

V gene TRBV7-2 combines with J gene TRBJ2-7; no clear D. The length of the CDR3 is 11 residues. Trimming pared 3 bases from V and 3 bases from J, leaving 3 bases between. Germline CDR1 SGHTA, CDR2 FQGNSA. The CDR3 DNA sequence: TGTGCCAGCAGCTTTTACTACGAGCAGTACTTC. Translated: CASSFYYEQYF.

The chain employs TRBV29-1 and TRBJ2-5; D is uncertain. Germline-derived CDR1 and CDR2 are SQVTM and ANQGSEA. The V end was cut by 2 bases, the J end by 5 bases, with 6 bases between. The CDR3 is 11 residues long. In DNA, the CDR3 is TGCAGCGTTGAATTGCGGGAGACCCAGTACTTC. Residues: CSVELRETQYF.

This clone was observed once. This chain joins TRBV5-4 and TRBJ1-2, with 11 bases matching TRBD1. The V and J ends lost 3 bases and 6 bases, in that order; junction bases with no gene match: 4. The CDR3 sequence is 14 residues long. Germline V CDR1 and CDR2: SGHNT, YYREEE (reference sequence). The CDR3 DNA sequence: TGTGCCAGCAGCTCGGGGACAGGGGGACATGGCTACACCTTC. Translation gives CASSSGTGGHGYTF.

The chain is built from TRBV11-2 and TRBJ1-2; 10 bases line up with TRBD1. The CDR3 has 13 amino acids. Germline CDR1 SGHAT, CDR2 FQNNGV. Trimming at V came to 1 base and at J to 8 bases, leaving 1 base not matched to a gene. In DNA form, the CDR3 reads TGTGCCAGCAGCTTAGGGGACAGGGGCGGCTACACCTTC. It specifies CASSLGDRGGYTF.

The CDR3 is CASSLLFASGNTGELFF. For the CDR3, the DNA is TGTGCCAGCAGTTTATTATTCGCTAGCGGAAACACCGGGGAGCTGTTTTTT. This rearrangement joins TRBV27 to TRBJ2-2; 7 bases map to TRBD2. Germline V gene data show CDR1 as MNHEY and CDR2 as SMNVEV (reference sequence). CDR3 size: 17 residues. J was trimmed by 2 bases and V by 1 base; bases with no gene match: 7.

The rearrangement links TRBV30 to TRBJ2-3; TRBD2 aligns across 9 bases. With V trimmed by 4 bases and J by 0 bases, 2 bases remained unmatched. The CDR3 is 14 amino acids. CDR1 and CDR2 (germline): GTSNPN, SVGIG (reference sequence). The CDR3 here is CAWTSGASTDTQYF. CDR3 nucleotide sequence: TGTGCCTGGACTAGCGGGGCGAGCACAGATACGCAGTATTTT. Variable domain in full (rest from reference TRBV30 and TRBJ2-3): SQTIHQWPATLVQPVGSPLSLECTVEGTSNPNLYWYRQAAGRGLQLLFYSVGIGQISSEVPQNLSASRPQDRQFILSSKKLLLSDSGFYLCAWTSGASTDTQYFGPGTRLTVL.

The CDR3 here is CASSQDVLDRKTFF. DNA for the CDR3: TGTGCCAGCAGCCAAGACGTCTTAGACAGGAAAACTTTCTTT. This chain connects TRBV4-2 to TRBJ1-1; D is possibly TRBD1 (6 bases). Germline V lookup: CDR1 LGHNA, CDR2 YNFKEQ. The germline V and J ends were trimmed by 0 bases and 12 bases, with 17 bases remaining between them. This CDR3 is built from 14 residues.

This chain joins TRBV19 and TRBJ1-1, with a tentative D call TRBD1 (6 bases). This CDR3 is 14 amino acids long. Looked up from germline, CDR1 is LNHDA and CDR2 is SQIVND (reference sequence). V dropped 5 bases and J dropped 1 base, with 11 bases sitting between them. The CDR3 loop reads CASSYRAGNTEAFF. CDR3 nucleotide sequence: TGTGCCAGTAGTTACAGGGCCGGGAACACTGAAGCTTTCTTT.

The CDR3 region is CASSTGTGGFIQYF. Written as DNA, the CDR3 is TGTGCCAGCAGTACCGGGACAGGGGGCTTCATCCAGTACTTC. This rearrangement joins TRBV6-5 to TRBJ2-5; 12 nucleotides line up with TRBD1. Germline CDR1 reads MNHEY; CDR2 reads SVGAGI. V was clipped by 5 bases and J by 10 bases; unmatched bases: 8. The length of the CDR3 is 14 residues.

The V gene is TRBV28, the J gene TRBJ2-5; D perhaps matches TRBD2 (6 bases). Trimming pared 5 bases from V and 5 bases from J, leaving 15 bases between. This CDR3 is 14 amino acids long. Per the germline V gene, CDR1 is MDHEN and CDR2 is SYDVKM. CDR3 sequence reads: CASSAGPLGETQYF. The CDR3 DNA is TGTGCCAGCAGTGCGGGACCCCTAGGGGAGACCCAGTACTTC. Complete variable domain (other parts from reference TRBV28 and TRBJ2-5): DVKVTQSSRYLVKRTGEKVFLECVQDMDHENMFWYRQDPGLGLRLIYFSYDVKMKEKGDIPEGYSVSREKKERFSLILESASTNQTSMYLCASSAGPLGETQYFGPGTRLLVL.

The V gene is TRBV7-9, the J gene TRBJ2-5; 11 bases match TRBD1. The CDR3 covers 17 residues. Germline CDR1 SEHNR, CDR2 FQNEAQ (reference sequence). The ends lost 2 bases at V and 4 bases at J; junction bases unmatched: 9. The CDR3 region has the DNA TGTGCCAGCAGCTTAAGGGTCGGACAGGGGGCCCTAGAGACCCAGTACTTC. Its translation is CASSLRVGQGALETQYF.

The V call is TRBV7-9, the J call TRBJ2-5; TRBD1 matches at 9 bases. Per the germline V gene, CDR1 is SEHNR and CDR2 is FQNEAQ (reference sequence). CDR3 length: 13 residues. The V and J ends lost 10 bases and 5 bases, in that order; junction bases with no gene match: 8. The CDR3 protein is CATRQGGRETQYF. In nucleotides, the CDR3 is TGTGCCACACGACAGGGGGGAAGGGAGACCCAGTACTTC.

J is TRBJ2-1 and V is TRBV30; TRBD2 might be the D (7 bases). CDR3 length equals 15 residues. The germline V gene encodes CDR1 GTSNPN and CDR2 SVGIG (reference sequence). V was shortened by 0 bases and J by 7 bases, with 16 bases between the two germline ends. Here the CDR3 reads CAWSVPGGPWNEQFF. CDR3 nucleotides: TGTGCCTGGAGTGTACCGGGGGGCCCTTGGAATGAGCAGTTCTTC.

This clone occurred a few times. The V call is TRBV10-3, the J call TRBJ2-1, with D unclear. Germline V lookup: CDR1 ENHRY, CDR2 SYGVKD. The ends were cut back, 3 bases at V and 11 bases at J, with 14 bases in the middle. The CDR3 runs 13 residues. The CDR3 nucleotides are TGTGCCATCAGTGATGAGGCTTTTTTTAAGCAGTTCTTC. Its translation: CAISDEAFFKQFF.

This CDR3 reads CASSLTSGIHNEQFF. DNA for the CDR3: TGCGCCAGCAGCCTAACTAGCGGGATCCACAATGAGCAGTTCTTC. This rearrangement joins TRBV4-3 to TRBJ2-1; 10 nucleotides agree with TRBD2. There are 15 residues in the CDR3. In germline, CDR1 is LGHNA, CDR2 YSLEER. V lost 4 bases to trimming and J lost 5 bases; unmatched junction nucleotides: 5.

The chain's CDR3 is CASSYIRGLAGEYNEQFF. CDR3 in DNA: TGTGCCAGCAGCTACATCAGGGGACTAGCGGGGGAGTACAATGAGCAGTTCTTC. The chain employs TRBV9 and TRBJ2-1, with 14 bases aligning to TRBD2. The length of the CDR3 is 18 residues. Germline CDR1 and CDR2: SGDLS and YYNGEE. After removal of 4 bases from V and 4 bases from J, the junction contained 10 bases not matched to a gene.

Concerning this clone: Other DNA sequences from this sample encode an identical CDR3 as well. The CDR3 DNA is TGCGCCAGCAGCTTGCTTGGACTCCCCCAAGAGACCCAGTACTTC. Residues: CASSLLGLPQETQYF. The rearrangement uses TRBV5-1 and TRBJ2-5; possible D gene TRBD2, 5 bases. From germline, CDR1 is SGHRS and CDR2 YFSETQ. Between the trimmed V and J ends, which lost 1 base and 1 base, there was a span of 11 bases. CDR3 length equals 15 residues.